These 8 T cell receptor beta chains were all obtained from the same sample, sequenced in a study of cytomegalovirus exposure and HLA in healthy donors. PCR employed 60 Vbeta and 13 Jbeta primers. Some clones are missing from TCRdb's copy, which holds only in-frame ones; the method was immunoSEQ multiplex PCR. The sample includes under 150,000 clones, about 78% of them seen just once. Sequenced material: PBMCs. These receptors were obtained from a human donor in good health.

The gene calls are TRBV5-1 and TRBJ2-3, with 12 bases lining up with TRBD2. V was pared by 4 bases and J by 5 bases, with 5 bases of the junction left unmatched. The CDR3 spans 15 residues. In germline, CDR1 is SGHRS, CDR2 YFSETQ. CDR3 amino acids: CASSQLAGGEDTQYF. CDR3 DNA sequence: TGCGCCAGCAGCCAACTAGCGGGAGGAGAAGATACGCAGTATTTT.

This clone has more than one count but fewer than ten. The chain joins TRBV5-1 to TRBJ2-7; 10 nucleotides match TRBD2. The CDR3 has 17 amino acids. J gave up 2 bases and V 4 bases, and 12 bases lay outside the gene matches. CDR1 SGHRS and CDR2 YFSETQ come from the germline V gene. The CDR3 region has the DNA TGCGCCAGCAGCCCAGGTCTAGCGGGAGAAAGGGCCTACGAGCAGTACTTC. This gives the protein CASSPGLAGERAYEQYF.

A note on this clone: A junction boundary mismatches the germline segment, possibly from a read error. The chain carries TRBV7-9 and TRBJ2-3; no reliable D call. The CDR3 covers 13 residues. Germline V gene sequence: CDR1 SEHNR, CDR2 FQNEAQ (reference sequence). Written as DNA, the CDR3 is TGTTCCAGCAGCACCGGGTCCACAGATACGCAGTATTTT. Translated, it gives CSSSTGSTDTQYF. Full variable domain (missing parts from reference TRBV7-9 and TRBJ2-3): DTGVSQNPRHKITKRGQNVTFRCDPISEHNRLYWYRQTLGQGPEFLTYFQNEAQLEKSRLLSDRFSAERPKGSFSTLEIQRTEQGDSAMYLCSSSTGSTDTQYFGPGTRLTVL.

V gene TRBV20-1 combines with J gene TRBJ2-5, with D unclear. This CDR3 region has 11 residues. Trimming stripped 4 bases from V and 5 bases from J, with 8 bases between. Germline CDR1 is DFQATT and CDR2 is SNEGSKA (reference sequence). This chain's CDR3 is CSANLQETQYF. The CDR3 DNA follows: TGCAGTGCTAACCTTCAGGAGACCCAGTACTTC.

This chain joins TRBV5-1 and TRBJ1-3; D not resolved. This CDR3 is 14 amino acids long. Germline V gene sequence: CDR1 SGHRS, CDR2 YFSETQ. V was pared by 1 base and J by 0 bases, with 5 bases between. The CDR3 loop is CASSLSSSGNTIYF. CDR3 DNA: TGCGCCAGCAGCTTGTCCAGCTCTGGAAACACCATATATTTT. The variable domain in full, completed from reference TRBV5-1 and TRBJ1-3, reads KAGVTQTPRYLIKTRGQQVTLSCSPISGHRSVSWYQQTPGQGLQFLFEYFSETQRNKGNFPGRFSGRQFSNSRSEMNVSTLELGDSALYLCASSLSSSGNTIYFGEGSWLTVV.

A few counts support this clone. The V call is TRBV27, the J call TRBJ2-7; 11 bases map to TRBD1. V shed 4 bases and J 1 base; nucleotides not matched to a gene: 6. This CDR3 spans 16 amino acids. Germline CDR1 is MNHEY and CDR2 is SMNVEV (reference sequence). DNA of the CDR3: TGTGCCAGCAGTTCTTACCGGGACAGGGGGTCCTACGAGCAGTACTTC. Amino acid sequence: CASSSYRDRGSYEQYF.

The chain is built from TRBV28 and TRBJ2-7, with D perhaps TRBD1 (6 bases). Germline lookup yields CDR1 MDHEN and CDR2 SYDVKM. This CDR3 comprises 15 residues. V was clipped by 6 bases and J by 3 bases, with 18 bases between them. For the CDR3, the DNA is TGTGCCAGCAGCTCCCTTCGACAGGCGGGCTACGAGCAGTACTTC. Translation: CASSSLRQAGYEQYF.

CDR3 in amino acids: CASSLDEGGEQFF. The CDR3 DNA sequence: TGTGCCAGCAGCTTAGATGAGGGAGGGGAGCAGTTCTTC. The chain couples TRBV7-7 to TRBJ2-1; 7 bases match TRBD2. The CDR3 is made up of 13 amino acids. The J segment lost 10 bases and the V segment lost 1 base, leaving 4 bases of the junction unmatched. The germline V gene encodes CDR1 SSHAT and CDR2 FNYEAQ (reference sequence). Combining the CDR3 with reference TRBV7-7 and TRBJ2-1 gives the whole variable domain GAGVSQSPRYKVTKRGQDVTLRCDPISSHATLYWYQQALGQGPEFLTYFNYEAQPDKSGLPSDRFSAERPEGSISTLTIQRTEQRDSAMYRCASSLDEGGEQFFGPGTRLTVL.